What follows are 18 T cell receptor beta chains derived from one specimen sequenced in a study of radiotherapy plus CTLA-4 blockade in lung cancer. This table comes from immunoSEQ multiplex PCR, and its TCRdb copy is limited to in-frame clones, with some not included. This table has tens of thousands of clones, about 78% appearing once. Sequences were derived from peripheral blood, sampled from a patient treated with radiotherapy plus ipilimumab. The source is a human donor with non-small cell lung cancer that progressed on radiotherapy plus ipilimumab.

The table lists this clone with a few counts. J is TRBJ2-7 and V is TRBV5-8; perhaps D is TRBD1 or TRBD2 (5 bases each). The CDR3 has 15 residues. Germline CDR1 is SGHTS and CDR2 is YDEGEE. Trimming stripped 5 bases from V and 0 bases from J, with 15 bases between. The CDR3 bases are TGTGCCAGCAGTTCCGGGACCTATGCCTCCTACGAGCAGTACTTC. Translated, it gives CASSSGTYASYEQYF.

A few counts support this clone. The chain employs TRBV2 and TRBJ1-2; 8 bases are a match to TRBD1. Germline loops: CDR1 SNHLY, CDR2 FYNNEI. CDR3 length: 16 amino acids. With V trimmed by 0 bases and J by 6 bases, 9 bases remained unmatched. The chain's CDR3 is CASSEATNRGVDGYTF. The CDR3 DNA sequence: TGTGCCAGCAGTGAAGCTACGAACAGGGGGGTGGATGGCTACACCTTC. Supplemented by reference TRBV2 and TRBJ1-2, the full variable domain reads EPEVTQTPSHQVTQMGQEVILRCVPISNHLYFYWYRQILGQKVEFLVSFYNNEISEKSEIFDDQFSVERPDGSNFTLKIRSTKLEDSAMYFCASSEATNRGVDGYTFGSGTRLTVV.

This chain's CDR3 is CASSPLSTSGATGELFF. As DNA, the CDR3 is TGCGCCAGCAGCCCGCTTTCGACTAGCGGGGCCACCGGGGAGCTGTTTTTT. The genes are TRBV5-1 and TRBJ2-2, with TRBD2 matching 11 bases. Germline lookup yields CDR1 SGHRS and CDR2 YFSETQ. The CDR3 is made up of 17 amino acids. V shed 4 bases and J 4 bases; nucleotides not matched to a gene: 9. The full variable domain, with the rest looked up from reference TRBV5-1 and TRBJ2-2, is KAGVTQTPRYLIKTRGQQVTLSCSPISGHRSVSWYQQTPGQGLQFLFEYFSETQRNKGNFPGRFSGRQFSNSRSEMNVSTLELGDSALYLCASSPLSTSGATGELFFGEGSRLTVL.

CDR3 in amino acids: CASSLPPGDYEQYF. In nucleotides, the CDR3 is TGTGCCAGCAGTCTCCCCCCCGGTGACTACGAGCAGTACTTC. The V and J genes are TRBV6-1 and TRBJ2-7, with D unresolved. Trimming pared 5 bases from V and 3 bases from J, leaving 14 bases between. CDR1 and CDR2 (germline): MNHNS, SASEGT. The CDR3 has 14 amino acids.

This chain links TRBV5-1 with TRBJ1-1; 8 bases match TRBD1. Germline loops: CDR1 SGHRS, CDR2 YFSETQ. This CDR3 spans 16 amino acids. V shed 5 bases, J shed 1 base, and the junction held 10 bases outside the gene matches. CDR3 sequence reads: CASRPRVGQGNTEAFF. The CDR3 nucleotides read TGCGCCAGCAGACCCCGAGTAGGACAGGGGAACACTGAAGCTTTCTTT.

The gene calls are TRBV11-2 and TRBJ1-5; D is ambiguous. The CDR3 covers 13 residues. Germline values: CDR1 SGHAT, CDR2 FQNNGV. Trimming pared 3 bases from V and 7 bases from J, leaving 10 bases between. The CDR3 protein is CASSLSDAQPQHF. CDR3 DNA sequence: TGTGCCAGCAGCTTGTCGGACGCACAGCCCCAGCATTTT.

This clone was seen only a few times. The CDR3 DNA sequence: TGTGCCAGCAGCCGGGACAGGGTCCAGCCCCAGCATTTT. It codes for CASSRDRVQPQHF. The V call is TRBV7-2, the J call TRBJ1-5; 9 bases agree with TRBD1. Germline V gene sequence: CDR1 SGHTA, CDR2 FQGNSA. Losses at the gene ends were 5 bases for V and 7 bases for J; bases not matched to a gene: 3. The CDR3 sequence is 13 residues long.

This clone was counted a few times. The sample contains more than one DNA sequence encoding this CDR3. The rearrangement links TRBV4-1 to TRBJ1-5; D ambiguous. The CDR3 has 14 amino acids. The V end was cut by 0 bases, the J end by 3 bases, with 6 bases between. Germline loops: CDR1 MGHRA, CDR2 YSYEKL. The CDR3 bases are TGCGCCAGCAGCCAAGATGGACTCAATCAGCCCCAGCATTTT. Protein product: CASSQDGLNQPQHF.

The chain carries TRBV20-1 and TRBJ2-7; D perhaps matches TRBD1 (5 bases). CDR1 and CDR2 (germline): DFQATT, SNEGSKA (reference sequence). This CDR3 spans 11 amino acids. V lost 5 bases and J lost 7, with 12 bases in between. In DNA form, the CDR3 reads TGCAGTGCTCAAGACAGCCCGGAGCAGTACTTC. Protein: CSAQDSPEQYF.

This chain joins TRBV6-6 and TRBJ2-2, with D perhaps TRBD2 (6 bases). Trimming pared 6 bases from V and 4 bases from J, leaving 12 bases between. This CDR3 contains 14 residues. The germline CDR1 and CDR2 sequences are MNHNY and SVGAGI (reference sequence). The CDR3 region has the DNA TGTGCCAGCAGCCCCGGGGGAGGCACCGGGGAGCTGTTTTTT. Its protein product is CASSPGGGTGELFF.

This CDR3 is CASSPGTGYGYTF. The CDR3 DNA reads TGTGCCAGCAGCCCCGGGACAGGCTATGGCTACACCTTC. This rearrangement joins TRBV5-4 to TRBJ1-2, with 8 bases identical to TRBD1. Germline V gene data show CDR1 as SGHNT and CDR2 as YYREEE (reference sequence). The V and J ends lost 4 bases and 4 bases, in that order; junction bases with no gene match: 3. The CDR3 runs 13 residues.

The chain is built from TRBV29-1 and TRBJ1-2, with a tentative D call TRBD1 (5 bases). CDR3 size: 12 residues. V was shortened by 3 bases and J by 1 base, with 6 bases between the two germline ends. Germline CDR1 is SQVTM and CDR2 is ANQGSEA. The CDR3 DNA sequence: TGCAGCGTTGACAGGGATAACTATGGCTACACCTTC. It codes for CSVDRDNYGYTF.

The chain has TRBV28 and TRBJ1-4; tentative D call: TRBD1 (5 bases). The germline V gene has CDR1 MDHEN and CDR2 SYDVKM. The germline V and J ends were trimmed by 6 bases and 6 bases, with 11 bases remaining between them. The CDR3 consists of 13 residues. Written as DNA, the CDR3 is TGTGCCAGCAGGGGCAGGGCGGATGAAAAACTGTTTTTT. It is translated as CASRGRADEKLFF.

This sequence joins TRBV5-4 and TRBJ2-5, with a possible D match to TRBD2 (6 bases). This CDR3 is 14 amino acids long. Germline CDR1 and CDR2: SGHNT and YYREEE (reference sequence). V lost 4 bases to trimming and J lost 5 bases, with 15 bases between them. CDR3: CASSGAGFRETQYF. CDR3 sequence (DNA): TGTGCCAGCAGCGGGGCGGGGTTCCGGGAGACCCAGTACTTC.

This sequence joins TRBV4-2 and TRBJ2-7, with 9 bases aligning to TRBD2. The V segment lost 3 bases and the J segment 6 bases; nucleotides outside the gene matches: 6. CDR1 and CDR2 from the germline V gene are LGHNA and YNFKEQ. This CDR3 has 14 residues. The CDR3 is CASSHRGGEGEQYF. CDR3 nucleotides: TGTGCCAGCAGCCACCGCGGGGGGGAGGGCGAGCAGTACTTC.

The chain combines TRBV29-1 with TRBJ1-2; possibly TRBD1 for D (5 bases). CDR3 length: 13 residues. Trimming took 1 base from V and 4 from J, leaving 10 bases between them. Per germline, CDR1 SQVTM and CDR2 ANQGSEA. CDR3 nucleotides: TGCAGCGTTGAAGGGGGACTGGGCTATGGCTACACCTTC. It is translated as CSVEGGLGYGYTF.

This clone occurred a few times. The gene calls are TRBV14 and TRBJ2-7; 9 nucleotides agree with TRBD1. There are 15 residues in the CDR3. CDR1 SGHDN and CDR2 FVKESK come from the germline V gene. The trim removed 1 base at V and 3 bases at J, leaving 4 bases unmatched. DNA for the CDR3: TGTGCCAGCAGCCAAGTGACAGGGGGAGACTACGAGCAGTACTTC. Its protein is CASSQVTGGDYEQYF.

The chain joins TRBV6-6 to TRBJ2-2; 9 bases are a match to TRBD1. Germline V gene sequence: CDR1 MNHNY, CDR2 SVGAGI (reference sequence). V shed 5 bases, J shed 3 bases, and the junction held 7 bases outside the gene matches. The CDR3 is 16 residues long. CDR3: CASSRWGQGDTGELFF. Here the CDR3 DNA reads TGTGCCAGCAGTCGATGGGGACAGGGAGACACCGGGGAGCTGTTTTTT.